The rows below give T cell receptor beta chains drawn from one sample of a study of blood T cell repertoires in COVID-19. Measured with immunoSEQ multiplex PCR; TCRdb has only the in-frame clones, and not every one. This sample has 170,000 or so clones, with 80% to 90% found just once. Source material: peripheral blood. These receptors all come from a middle-aged man with active or convalescent COVID-19. CDR3s include the opening cysteine and the closing phenylalanine or tryptophan. D genes are given only for firm matches. Some rows have no size entry. The others give once, few or many, or a class for an expanded clone.

>TRBV6-1|TRBJ1-6|NA|NA
CASSEDKSSYNSPLHF
TGTGCCAGCAGTGAGGACAAAAGCTCCTATAATTCACCCCTCCACTTT
>TRBV5-6|TRBJ1-1|NA|NA
CASSLSPDEWAEAFF
TGTGCCAGCAGTCTTAGCCCTGATGAGTGGGCTGAAGCTTTCTTT
>TRBV28|TRBJ2-3|TRBD1|NA
CASSLDRGTDTQYF
TGTGCCAGCAGTTTGGACAGGGGGACAGATACGCAGTATTTT
>TRBV5-5|TRBJ2-3|NA|few
CASSFGGQNTDTQYF
TGTGCCAGCAGCTTCGGTGGACAGAACACAGATACGCAGTATTTT
>TRBV14|TRBJ2-7|TRBD2|NA
CASSQLPGLAGNYEQYF
TGTGCCAGCAGCCAACTCCCGGGACTAGCGGGAAATTACGAGCAGTACTTC
>TRBV7-2|TRBJ2-1|TRBD2|NA
CASSLRLAEVYNEQFF
TGTGCCAGCAGCTTAAGACTAGCGGAGGTCTACAATGAGCAGTTCTTC
>TRBV7-3|TRBJ1-1|TRBD1|NA
CASSAGTGGRAFF
TGTGCCAGCAGCGCCGGGACAGGGGGCCGTGCTTTCTTT
>TRBV15|TRBJ1-1|NA|NA
CATSRDPGVPNTEAFF
TGTGCCACCAGCAGAGATCCGGGGGTCCCGAACACTGAAGCTTTCTTT
>TRBV27|TRBJ2-2|TRBD2|NA
CASSLYVPGGAGGELFF
TGTGCCAGCAGTTTATATGTACCGGGGGGGGCTGGCGGGGAGCTGTTTTTT
>TRBV9|TRBJ1-1|NA|NA
CASSSLEGNTEAFF
TGTGCCAGCAGCTCCCTGGAGGGCAACACTGAAGCTTTCTTT
>TRBV5-6|TRBJ2-6|TRBD2|NA
CASSRTSGSSGANVLTF
TGTGCCAGCAGCCGGACTAGCGGGAGCTCTGGGGCCAACGTCCTGACTTTC
>TRBV2|TRBJ1-1|TRBD1|NA
CASSEGQGDEAFF
TGTGCCAGCAGTGAGGGGCAGGGGGACGAAGCTTTCTTT
>TRBV7-3|TRBJ1-1|NA|NA
CASSLNGQAEAFF
TGTGCCAGCAGCTTAAATGGGCAGGCTGAAGCTTTCTTT
>TRBV29-1|TRBJ2-1|NA|NA
CSVRGGASYNEQFF
TGCAGCGTTCGGGGCGGGGCCTCATACAATGAGCAGTTCTTC
>TRBV19|TRBJ1-5|NA|NA
CARASQGDNQPQHF
TGTGCCAGAGCCTCGCAGGGCGACAATCAGCCCCAGCATTTT
>TRBV29-1|TRBJ2-3|TRBD2|NA
CSVNTFERESTDTQYF
TGCAGCGTTAATACCTTTGAGCGGGAGAGCACAGATACGCAGTATTTT
>TRBV6-5|TRBJ1-1|TRBD1|NA
CASSQTGVGTEAFF
TGTGCCAGCAGCCAAACAGGGGTGGGCACTGAAGCTTTCTTT
>TRBV19|TRBJ1-2|NA|NA
CASSNQKKTTRGYTF
TGTGCCAGTAGTAACCAAAAAAAGACTACTCGGGGCTACACCTTC